The 17 T cell receptor beta chains below were found in one sample sequenced in a study of shared clonotypes between healthy human individuals. Libraries were prepared by immunoSEQ multiplex PCR; TCRdb keeps only in-frame clonotypes and omits some of them. Altogether a few million clones are present, approximately 95% being singletons, with the ten largest covering more than 0.1%. The material sequenced was naive CD4+ T cells sorted from blood. The subset denotes: CD45RA+ positively selected. Receptors were obtained from a man aged 18 to 29 in good health.

The V gene is TRBV2, the J gene TRBJ2-7; 8 bases match TRBD2. Germline V gives CDR1 SNHLY, CDR2 FYNNEI. J was trimmed by 0 bases and V by 6 bases; bases with no gene match: 7. CDR3 length equals 15 residues. The chain's CDR3 is CASRPNSGASYEQYF. For the CDR3, the DNA is TGTGCCAGCAGGCCCAATAGCGGGGCCTCCTACGAGCAGTACTTC.

The rearrangement links TRBV5-1 to TRBJ2-1; 11 nucleotides align to TRBD1. J gave up 6 bases and V 4 bases, and 6 bases lay outside the gene matches. Per germline, CDR1 SGHRS and CDR2 YFSETQ. The CDR3 extends over 15 amino acids. CDR3 protein: CASSTGQGAVNEQFF. CDR3 DNA sequence: TGCGCCAGCAGCACAGGACAGGGGGCGGTCAATGAGCAGTTCTTC.

This clone was counted a single time. This chain links TRBV6-5 with TRBJ2-7; tentative D call: TRBD1 (5 bases). The CDR3 is made up of 13 amino acids. V lost 8 bases, J lost 2 bases, and 13 bases lay in between. Germline lookup yields CDR1 MNHEY and CDR2 SVGAGI. The CDR3 DNA reads TGTGCCAGCCGATCAGGGATGGCCTACGAGCAGTACTTC. This encodes CASRSGMAYEQYF.

The gene calls are TRBV5-1 and TRBJ2-2; 9 bases agree with TRBD1. The CDR3 runs 15 residues. CDR1 is SGHRS and CDR2 is YFSETQ in the germline V gene. V dropped 7 bases and J dropped 5; count of bases not matched to a gene: 9. CDR3 protein: CASGLQGAGTGELFF. The CDR3 coding sequence is TGCGCCAGCGGATTACAGGGGGCCGGAACCGGGGAGCTGTTTTTT.

Details on this clone: This specimen includes other DNA sequences encoding the same CDR3. This sequence joins TRBV18 and TRBJ2-3; D gene ambiguous. Germline V gene data show CDR1 as KGHSH and CDR2 as LQKENI. The CDR3 runs to 11 residues. The V gene lost 6 bases and the J gene lost 0 bases, with 1 base spanning the gap. This CDR3 is CASSSTDTQYF. CDR3 bases: TGTGCCAGCTCTAGCACAGATACGCAGTATTTT.

Details on this clone: The sample carries other DNA sequences with the same CDR3. This chain joins TRBV7-2 and TRBJ2-1, with D uncertain. Trimming took 5 bases from V and 4 from J, leaving 6 bases between them. The length of the CDR3 is 12 residues. Germline values: CDR1 SGHTA, CDR2 FQGNSA. CDR3 nucleotides: TGTGCCAGCAGCACCGGATACAATGAGCAGTTCTTC. This codes for CASSTGYNEQFF.

The chain links TRBV5-4 to TRBJ2-4, with TRBD1 identical over 8 bases. Per the germline V gene, CDR1 is SGHNT and CDR2 is YYREEE (reference sequence). The CDR3 sequence is 17 residues long. V shed 1 base and J 0 bases; nucleotides not matched to a gene: 6. CDR3: CASSLTGGTLAKNIQYF. The CDR3 DNA follows: TGTGCCAGCAGCTTGACAGGGGGGACCCTAGCCAAAAACATTCAGTACTTC.

The chain is built from TRBV28 and TRBJ2-7, with TRBD1 matching over 8 bases. The junction had 13 bases not matched to a gene; V was cut back by 7 bases and J by 2 bases. Germline CDR1 reads MDHEN; CDR2 reads SYDVKM. The CDR3 is 16 residues long. This CDR3 is CASTRGRGTGAYEQYF. The CDR3 nucleotides are TGTGCCAGCACTCGGGGCCGCGGGACAGGCGCCTACGAGCAGTACTTC.

As to this clone: The sample carries other DNA sequences with the same CDR3. V is TRBV5-4 and J is TRBJ1-1; D gene unclear. This CDR3 has 15 residues. CDR1 and CDR2 from the germline V gene are SGHNT and YYREEE (reference sequence). Between the trimmed V and J ends, which lost 0 bases and 1 base, there was a span of 10 bases. The CDR3 loop is CASSLAGRENTEAFF. The CDR3 DNA follows: TGTGCCAGCAGCTTGGCAGGACGCGAGAACACTGAAGCTTTCTTT.

This chain joins TRBV5-8 and TRBJ2-7; no definite D call. Germline-derived CDR1 and CDR2 are SGHTS and YDEGEE. Trimming took 0 bases from V and 1 from J, leaving 8 bases between them. The CDR3 length is 14 residues. CDR3 nucleotide sequence: TGTGCCAGCAGCTTGGTTACCAAGTCCTACGAGCAGTACTTC. It encodes CASSLVTKSYEQYF.

The chain has TRBV6-5 and TRBJ2-7; 9 nucleotides agree with TRBD1. V gave up 6 bases and J gave up 4 bases; unmatched junction bases: 7. CDR3 size: 14 residues. The germline gives CDR1 MNHEY, CDR2 SVGAGI. CDR3 sequence reads: CASRPTGTGYEQYF. The CDR3 nucleotides read TGTGCCAGCAGACCAACCGGGACAGGGTACGAGCAGTACTTC.

The chain combines TRBV5-4 with TRBJ2-1, with D possibly matching TRBD2 (7 bases). The V gene lost 4 bases and the J gene lost 3 bases, with 14 bases spanning the gap. The CDR3 is made up of 15 amino acids. Germline loops: CDR1 SGHNT, CDR2 YYREEE (reference sequence). The CDR3 nucleotides are TGTGCCAGCAGCGCTGGGGGGGGCGACTACAATGAGCAGTTCTTC. Its protein is CASSAGGGDYNEQFF.

This clone was counted between two and nine times. This sequence joins TRBV2 and TRBJ2-4; D may match TRBD1 or TRBD2 (5 bases each). CDR1 is SNHLY, CDR2 FYNNEI, per germline. Trimming shortened V by 5 bases and J by 1 base, and 18 bases separated the two germline ends. The CDR3 consists of 17 residues. CDR3 in amino acids: CASSPKFGALAKNIQYF. The CDR3 bases are TGTGCCAGCAGTCCTAAGTTCGGGGCGCTTGCCAAAAACATTCAGTACTTC.

The chain employs TRBV2 and TRBJ2-1; D remains unclear. With 3 bases removed from V and 0 bases from J, the gap between germline ends came to 9 bases. This CDR3 spans 15 amino acids. Germline V CDR1 and CDR2: SNHLY, FYNNEI. Written as DNA, the CDR3 is TGTGCCAGCAGTGAGGAGCGCGGCTCCTACAATGAGCAGTTCTTC. The encoded protein is CASSEERGSYNEQFF.

V and J are TRBV29-1 and TRBJ1-1, with D possibly being TRBD1 (6 bases). The CDR3 length is 13 residues. CDR1 SQVTM and CDR2 ANQGSEA come from the germline V gene. V was pared by 7 bases and J by 4 bases, with 16 bases between. This CDR3 is CSASQGTPTEAFF. The CDR3 DNA reads TGCAGCGCTTCTCAGGGGACTCCCACTGAAGCTTTCTTT.

The J gene is TRBJ1-5, the V gene TRBV19; D ambiguous. V was pared by 3 bases and J by 9 bases, with 12 bases between. Germline CDR1 is LNHDA and CDR2 is SQIVND (reference sequence). This CDR3 contains 13 residues. The CDR3 nucleotides read TGTGCCAGTAGTATTCAACCGGGATGGCCCCAGCATTTT. This translates into CASSIQPGWPQHF.

This chain uses TRBV7-2 with TRBJ2-7; 12 bases map to TRBD2. Germline trimming cut 5 bases from V and 5 bases from J; bases unmatched to any gene: 16. There are 18 residues in the CDR3. Looked up from germline, CDR1 is SGHTA and CDR2 is FQGNSA. The CDR3 nucleotides are TGTGCCAGCAGCAGCCCCAGACTAGCGGGAGAGGGTACCCACGAGCAGTACTTC. Its protein is CASSSPRLAGEGTHEQYF.